This T cell receptor beta chain originates from a study of CD8+CD57+ T cells in acquired aplastic anemia. Study-level information: The mean DNA yield obtained from sorted CD4+ and CD8+ cells came to approximately 3 ug. The study obtained about 9.9 million reads on average for CD4+ cells from healthy donors.

Study-level results: No significant patient-versus-control difference appeared in CD8+ Simpson's diversity.

As regards this clonotype: Its specificity is not known.

Researchers used genomic DNA as the template to profile TCR beta VDJ and CDR3. Using its own MiXCR run on the reads, TCRdb lists one record per CDR3 protein. Among roughly 63,000 distinct CDR3 sequences listed, roughly 50% were seen once. The sequenced sample consisted of sorted CD4+, CD8+, or CD8+CD57+ T cells (not recorded which) from PBMCs. This clonotype was sampled from a human donor in good health, serving as a control.

The CDR3 nucleotides are TGTGCCAGCAGTTCTGCGGGAGGGCCTTTTCGGGACCAAGAGACCCAGTACTTC. The encoded protein is CASSSAGGPFRDQETQYF. The genes are TRBV27 and TRBJ2-5, with TRBD2 identical over 9 bases. Per the germline V gene, CDR1 is MNHEY and CDR2 is SMNVEV (reference sequence). The CDR3 is 18 residues long. The trim removed 4 bases at V and 0 bases at J, leaving 12 bases unmatched.